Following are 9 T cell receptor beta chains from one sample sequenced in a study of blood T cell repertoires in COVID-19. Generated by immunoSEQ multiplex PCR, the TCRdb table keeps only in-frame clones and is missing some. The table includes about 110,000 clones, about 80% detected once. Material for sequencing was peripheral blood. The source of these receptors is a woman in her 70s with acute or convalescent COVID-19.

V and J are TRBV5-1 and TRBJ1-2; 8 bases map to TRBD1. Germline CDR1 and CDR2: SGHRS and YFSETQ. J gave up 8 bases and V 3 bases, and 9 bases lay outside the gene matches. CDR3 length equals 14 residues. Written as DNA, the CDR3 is TGCGCCAGCAGCTGGGACTGGACAGGGAGCGGCTACACCTTC. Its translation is CASSWDWTGSGYTF.

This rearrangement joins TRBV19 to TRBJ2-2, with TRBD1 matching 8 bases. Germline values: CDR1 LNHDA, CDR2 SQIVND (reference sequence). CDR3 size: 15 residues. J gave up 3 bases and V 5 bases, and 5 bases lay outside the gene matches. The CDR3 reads CASSPRGRDTGELFF. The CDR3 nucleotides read TGTGCCAGTAGTCCCAGGGGGCGCGACACCGGGGAGCTGTTTTTT. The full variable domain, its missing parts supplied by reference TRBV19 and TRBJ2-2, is DGGITQSPKYLFRKEGQNVTLSCEQNLNHDAMYWYRQDPGQGLRLIYYSQIVNDFQKGDIAEGYSVSREKKESFPLTVTSAQKNPTAFYLCASSPRGRDTGELFFGEGSRLTVL.

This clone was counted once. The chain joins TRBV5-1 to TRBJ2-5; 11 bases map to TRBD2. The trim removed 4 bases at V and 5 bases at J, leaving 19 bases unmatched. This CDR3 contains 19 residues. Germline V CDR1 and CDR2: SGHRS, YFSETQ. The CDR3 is CASSPQGGWLAGGSETQYF. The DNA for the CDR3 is TGCGCCAGCAGCCCCCAAGGGGGCTGGCTAGCGGGAGGTAGTGAGACCCAGTACTTC.

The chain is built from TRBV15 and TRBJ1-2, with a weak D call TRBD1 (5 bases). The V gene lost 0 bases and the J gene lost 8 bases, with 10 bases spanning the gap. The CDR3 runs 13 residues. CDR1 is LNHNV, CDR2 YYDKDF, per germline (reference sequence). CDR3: CATSRDPGGGYTF. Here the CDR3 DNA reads TGTGCCACCAGCAGAGACCCCGGGGGGGGCTACACCTTC.

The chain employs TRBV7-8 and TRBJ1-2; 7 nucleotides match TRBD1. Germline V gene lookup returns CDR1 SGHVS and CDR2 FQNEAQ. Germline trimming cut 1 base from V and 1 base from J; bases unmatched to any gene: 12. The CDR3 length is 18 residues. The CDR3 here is CASSLEGTDGGLNYGYTF. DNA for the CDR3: TGTGCCAGCAGCTTAGAGGGGACAGATGGGGGACTTAACTATGGCTACACCTTC.

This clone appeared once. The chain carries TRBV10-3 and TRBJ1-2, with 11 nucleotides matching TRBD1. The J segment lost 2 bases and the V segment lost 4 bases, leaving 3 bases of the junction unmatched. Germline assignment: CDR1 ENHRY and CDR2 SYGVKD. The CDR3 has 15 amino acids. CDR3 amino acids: CAISGGQGENYGYTF. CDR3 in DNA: TGTGCCATCAGTGGGGGACAGGGGGAGAACTATGGCTACACCTTC.

The CDR3 bases are TGTGCCAGCAGTGAACAGGTGCGTAGCAATCAGCCCCAGCATTTT. It is translated as CASSEQVRSNQPQHF. The rearrangement links TRBV6-1 to TRBJ1-5; D gene uncertain. Germline V CDR1 and CDR2: MNHNS, SASEGT. Trimming took 2 bases from V and 0 from J, leaving 8 bases between them. This CDR3 has 15 amino acids.

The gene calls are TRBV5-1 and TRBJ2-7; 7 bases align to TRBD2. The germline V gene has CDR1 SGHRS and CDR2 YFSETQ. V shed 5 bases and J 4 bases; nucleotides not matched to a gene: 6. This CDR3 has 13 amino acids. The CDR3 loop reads CASRPAGAYEQYF. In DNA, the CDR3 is TGCGCCAGCAGGCCGGCGGGAGCTTACGAGCAGTACTTC.

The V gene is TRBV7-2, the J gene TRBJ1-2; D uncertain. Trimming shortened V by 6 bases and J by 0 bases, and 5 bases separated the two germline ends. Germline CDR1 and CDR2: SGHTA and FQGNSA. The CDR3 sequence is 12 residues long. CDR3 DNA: TGTGCCAGCAGTGCTACTAACTATGGCTACACCTTC. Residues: CASSATNYGYTF.